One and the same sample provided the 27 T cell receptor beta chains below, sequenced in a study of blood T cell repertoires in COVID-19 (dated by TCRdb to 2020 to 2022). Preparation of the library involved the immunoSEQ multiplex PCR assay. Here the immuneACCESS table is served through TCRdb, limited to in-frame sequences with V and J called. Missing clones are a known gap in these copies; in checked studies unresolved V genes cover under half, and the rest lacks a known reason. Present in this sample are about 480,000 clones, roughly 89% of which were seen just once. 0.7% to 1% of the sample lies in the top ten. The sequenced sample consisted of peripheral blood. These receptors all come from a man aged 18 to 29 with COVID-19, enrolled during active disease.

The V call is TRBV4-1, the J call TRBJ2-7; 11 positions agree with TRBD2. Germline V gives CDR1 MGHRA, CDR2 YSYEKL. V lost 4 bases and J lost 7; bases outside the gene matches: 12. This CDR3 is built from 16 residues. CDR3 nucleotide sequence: TGCGCCAGCAGCCGCGGGACTAGCGGAGTGGAGGGAGAGCAGTACTTC. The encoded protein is CASSRGTSGVEGEQYF.

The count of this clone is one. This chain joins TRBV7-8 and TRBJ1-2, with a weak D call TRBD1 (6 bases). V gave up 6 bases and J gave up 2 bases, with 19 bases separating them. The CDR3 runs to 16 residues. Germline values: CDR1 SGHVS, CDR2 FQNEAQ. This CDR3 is CASSSVGGAGNYGYTF. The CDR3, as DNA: TGTGCCAGCAGTTCCGTGGGGGGGGCCGGGAACTATGGCTACACCTTC.

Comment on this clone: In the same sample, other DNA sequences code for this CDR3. CDR3 nucleotides: TGCGCCAGCAGCTTGAGGGGTGATAGCAATCAGCCCCAGCATTTT. Its protein product is CASSLRGDSNQPQHF. This rearrangement joins TRBV5-1 to TRBJ1-5; D may be TRBD1 (5 bases). Germline V CDR1 and CDR2: SGHRS, YFSETQ. CDR3 length: 15 amino acids. Between the trimmed V and J ends, which lost 1 base and 0 bases, there was a span of 8 bases.

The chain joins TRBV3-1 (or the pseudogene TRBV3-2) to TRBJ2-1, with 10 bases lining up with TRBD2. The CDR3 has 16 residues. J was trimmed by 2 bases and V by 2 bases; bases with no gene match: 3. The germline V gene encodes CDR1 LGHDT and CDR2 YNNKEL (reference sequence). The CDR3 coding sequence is TGTGCCAGCAGCCAACCCGGACTAGCGGCCTACAATGAGCAGTTCTTC. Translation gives CASSQPGLAAYNEQFF.

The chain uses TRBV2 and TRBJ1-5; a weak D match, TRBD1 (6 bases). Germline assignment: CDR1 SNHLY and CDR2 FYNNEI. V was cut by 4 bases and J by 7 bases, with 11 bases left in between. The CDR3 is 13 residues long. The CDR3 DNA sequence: TGTGCCAGCAGTGGGGACATCAAACAGCCCCAGCATTTT. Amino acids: CASSGDIKQPQHF.

DNA for the CDR3: TGTGCCAGCAGCAAATTGTCTAGCGGGAGTCACGAGCAGTACTTC. Translated, it gives CASSKLSSGSHEQYF. The V call is TRBV21-1, the J call TRBJ2-7; the table assigns TRBD2, which was not confirmed against the DNA. TRBV21-1 is classified as a pseudogene. The length of the CDR3 is 15 residues.

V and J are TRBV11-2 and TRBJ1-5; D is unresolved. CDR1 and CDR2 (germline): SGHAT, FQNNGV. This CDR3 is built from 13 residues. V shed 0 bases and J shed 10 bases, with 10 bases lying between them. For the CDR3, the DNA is TGTGCCAGCAGCTTAGACGGAGGAGCTCCCCAGCATTTT. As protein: CASSLDGGAPQHF.

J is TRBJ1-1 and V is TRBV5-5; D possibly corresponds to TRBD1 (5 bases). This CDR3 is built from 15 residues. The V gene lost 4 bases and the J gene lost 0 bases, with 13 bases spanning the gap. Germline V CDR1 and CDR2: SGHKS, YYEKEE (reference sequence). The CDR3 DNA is TGTGCCAGCAGCCCCCCCGGGACTTTGAACACTGAAGCTTTCTTT. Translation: CASSPPGTLNTEAFF.

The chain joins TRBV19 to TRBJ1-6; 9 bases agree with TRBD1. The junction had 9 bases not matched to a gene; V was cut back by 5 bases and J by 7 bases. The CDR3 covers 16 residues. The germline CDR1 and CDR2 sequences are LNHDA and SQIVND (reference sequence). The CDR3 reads CASSDRDRAGNSPLHF. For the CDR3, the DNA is TGTGCCAGTAGTGACCGGGACAGGGCTGGAAATTCACCCCTCCACTTT.

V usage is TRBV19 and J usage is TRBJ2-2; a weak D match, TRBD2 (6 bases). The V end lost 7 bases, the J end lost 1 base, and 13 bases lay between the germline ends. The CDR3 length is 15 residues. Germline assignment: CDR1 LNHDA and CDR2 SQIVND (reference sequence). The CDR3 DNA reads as TGTGCCAGTACCTCACTAGCTAAGAACACCGGGGAGCTGTTTTTT. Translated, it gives CASTSLAKNTGELFF. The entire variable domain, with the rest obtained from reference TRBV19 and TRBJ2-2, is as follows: DGGITQSPKYLFRKEGQNVTLSCEQNLNHDAMYWYRQDPGQGLRLIYYSQIVNDFQKGDIAEGYSVSREKKESFPLTVTSAQKNPTAFYLCASTSLAKNTGELFFGEGSRLTVL.

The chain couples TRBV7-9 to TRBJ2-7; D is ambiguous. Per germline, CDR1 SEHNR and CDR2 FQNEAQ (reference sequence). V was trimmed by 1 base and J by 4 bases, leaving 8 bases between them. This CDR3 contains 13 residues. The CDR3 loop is CASSLGATYEQYF. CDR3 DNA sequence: TGTGCCAGCAGCTTAGGGGCCACTTACGAGCAGTACTTC.

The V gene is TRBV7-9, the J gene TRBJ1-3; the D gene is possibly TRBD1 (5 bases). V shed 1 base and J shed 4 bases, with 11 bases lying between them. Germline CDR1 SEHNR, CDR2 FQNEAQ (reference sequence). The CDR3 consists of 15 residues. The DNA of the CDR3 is TGTGCCAGCAGCTTAGTTTCAGGGATCGGAAACACCATATATTTT. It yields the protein CASSLVSGIGNTIYF. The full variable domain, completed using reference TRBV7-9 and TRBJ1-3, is DTGVSQNPRHKITKRGQNVTFRCDPISEHNRLYWYRQTLGQGPEFLTYFQNEAQLEKSRLLSDRFSAERPKGSFSTLEIQRTEQGDSAMYLCASSLVSGIGNTIYFGEGSWLTVV.

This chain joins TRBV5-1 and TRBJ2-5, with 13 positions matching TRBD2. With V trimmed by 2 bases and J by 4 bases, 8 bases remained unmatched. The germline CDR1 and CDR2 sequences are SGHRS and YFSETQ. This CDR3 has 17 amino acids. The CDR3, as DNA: TGCGCCAGCAGCTTCGTTGGGACTAGCGGGGCCTCAGAGACCCAGTACTTC. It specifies CASSFVGTSGASETQYF. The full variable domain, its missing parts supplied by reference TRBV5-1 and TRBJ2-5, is KAGVTQTPRYLIKTRGQQVTLSCSPISGHRSVSWYQQTPGQGLQFLFEYFSETQRNKGNFPGRFSGRQFSNSRSEMNVSTLELGDSALYLCASSFVGTSGASETQYFGPGTRLLVL.

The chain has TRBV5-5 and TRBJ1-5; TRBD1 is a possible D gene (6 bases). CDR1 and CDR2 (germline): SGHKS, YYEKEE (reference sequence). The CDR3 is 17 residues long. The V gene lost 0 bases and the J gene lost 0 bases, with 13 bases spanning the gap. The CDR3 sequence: CASSLDPGVDSNQPQHF. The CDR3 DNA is TGTGCCAGCAGCTTGGATCCAGGGGTAGATAGCAATCAGCCCCAGCATTTT.

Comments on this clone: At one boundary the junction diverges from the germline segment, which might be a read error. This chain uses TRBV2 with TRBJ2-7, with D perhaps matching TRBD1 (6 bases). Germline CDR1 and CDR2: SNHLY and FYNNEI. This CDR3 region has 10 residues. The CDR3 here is CASSAGTPLF. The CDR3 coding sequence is TGTGCCAGCAGTGCGGGGACACCCCTCTTC.

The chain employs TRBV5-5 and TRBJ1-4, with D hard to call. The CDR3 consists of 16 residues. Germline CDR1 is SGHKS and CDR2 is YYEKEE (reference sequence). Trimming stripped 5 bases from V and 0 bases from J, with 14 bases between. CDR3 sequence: CASRGRFGTTNEKLFF. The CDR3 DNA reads TGTGCCAGCAGGGGTCGGTTCGGGACAACTAATGAAAAACTGTTTTTT.

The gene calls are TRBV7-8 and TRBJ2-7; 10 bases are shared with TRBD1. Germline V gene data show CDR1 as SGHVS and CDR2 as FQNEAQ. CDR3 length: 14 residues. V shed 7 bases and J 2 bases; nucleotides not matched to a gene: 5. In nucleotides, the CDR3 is TGTGCCAGCATCCCGGGACAGGGGACCTACGAGCAGTACTTC. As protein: CASIPGQGTYEQYF.

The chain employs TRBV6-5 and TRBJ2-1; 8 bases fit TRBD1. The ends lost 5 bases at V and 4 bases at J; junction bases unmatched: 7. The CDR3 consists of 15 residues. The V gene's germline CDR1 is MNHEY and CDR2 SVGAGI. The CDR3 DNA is TGTGCCAGCAGTCCCGACAGGGGAAATTACAATGAGCAGTTCTTC. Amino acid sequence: CASSPDRGNYNEQFF.

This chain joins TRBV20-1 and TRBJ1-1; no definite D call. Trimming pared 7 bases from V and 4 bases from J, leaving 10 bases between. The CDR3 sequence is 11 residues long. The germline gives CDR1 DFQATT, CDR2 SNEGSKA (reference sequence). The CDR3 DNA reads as TGCAGTGTAGACGGGAGCACTGAAGCTTTCTTT. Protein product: CSVDGSTEAFF.

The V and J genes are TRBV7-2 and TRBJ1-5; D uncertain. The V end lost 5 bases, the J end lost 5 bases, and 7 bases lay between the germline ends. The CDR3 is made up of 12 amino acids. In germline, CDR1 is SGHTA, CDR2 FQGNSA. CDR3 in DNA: TGTGCCAGCAGCCCCGGGTATCAGCCCCAGCATTTT. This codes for CASSPGYQPQHF.

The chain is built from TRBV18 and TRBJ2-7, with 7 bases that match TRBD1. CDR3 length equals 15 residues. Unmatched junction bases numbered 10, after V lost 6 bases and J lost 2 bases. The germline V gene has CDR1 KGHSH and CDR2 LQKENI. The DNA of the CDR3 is TGTGCCAGCTCTACCACGGGACAGCCCACCTACGAGCAGTACTTC. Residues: CASSTTGQPTYEQYF.

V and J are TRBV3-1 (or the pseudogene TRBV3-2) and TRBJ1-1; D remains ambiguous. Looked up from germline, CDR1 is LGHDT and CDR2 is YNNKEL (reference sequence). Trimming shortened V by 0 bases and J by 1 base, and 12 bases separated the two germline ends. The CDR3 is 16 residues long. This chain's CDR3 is CASSQEGRGRNTEAFF. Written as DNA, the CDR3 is TGTGCCAGCAGCCAAGAAGGGAGAGGGAGGAACACTGAAGCTTTCTTT.

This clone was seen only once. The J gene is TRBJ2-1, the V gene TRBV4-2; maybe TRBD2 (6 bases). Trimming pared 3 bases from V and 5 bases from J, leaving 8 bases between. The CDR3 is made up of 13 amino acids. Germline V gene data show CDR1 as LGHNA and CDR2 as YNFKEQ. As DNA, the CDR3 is TGTGCCAGCAGCCAGTCGGGGGACAATGAGCAGTTCTTC. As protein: CASSQSGDNEQFF.

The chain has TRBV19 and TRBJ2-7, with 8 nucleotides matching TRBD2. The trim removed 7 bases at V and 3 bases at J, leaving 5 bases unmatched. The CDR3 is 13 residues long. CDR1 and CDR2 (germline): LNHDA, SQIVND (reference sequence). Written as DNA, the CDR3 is TGTGCCAGTACCCCCCGGGGGGGCTACGAGCAGTACTTC. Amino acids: CASTPRGGYEQYF. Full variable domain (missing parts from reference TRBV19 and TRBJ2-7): DGGITQSPKYLFRKEGQNVTLSCEQNLNHDAMYWYRQDPGQGLRLIYYSQIVNDFQKGDIAEGYSVSREKKESFPLTVTSAQKNPTAFYLCASTPRGGYEQYFGPGTRLTVT.

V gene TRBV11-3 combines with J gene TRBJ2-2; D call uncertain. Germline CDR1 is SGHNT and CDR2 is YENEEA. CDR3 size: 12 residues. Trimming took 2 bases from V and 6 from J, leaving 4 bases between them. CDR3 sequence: CASSLFAGELFF. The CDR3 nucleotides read TGTGCCAGCAGCTTATTCGCCGGGGAGCTGTTTTTT.

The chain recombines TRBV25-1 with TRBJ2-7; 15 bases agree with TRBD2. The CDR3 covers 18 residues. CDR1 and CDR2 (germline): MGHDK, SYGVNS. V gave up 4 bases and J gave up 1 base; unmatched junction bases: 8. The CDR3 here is CASSGYSGTSGGSYEQYF. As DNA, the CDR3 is TGTGCCAGCAGTGGATATAGCGGGACTAGCGGGGGGTCCTACGAGCAGTACTTC.

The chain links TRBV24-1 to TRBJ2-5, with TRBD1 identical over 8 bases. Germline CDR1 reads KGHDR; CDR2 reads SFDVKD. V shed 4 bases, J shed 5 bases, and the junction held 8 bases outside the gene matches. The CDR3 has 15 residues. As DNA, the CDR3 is TGTGCCACCAGTGACTGGACAGGGTCACGGGAGACCCAGTACTTC. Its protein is CATSDWTGSRETQYF.